The sample holds a few counts of the clone carrying this TCR beta chain. As yet, its antigen is unknown. TCRdb recomputed calls from the 5' RACE reads with MiXCR, one row per CDR3 protein. The sample carries hundreds of thousands of distinct CDR3 sequences, 15% to 20% recorded once. This sample is drawn from a study of identical twins. Regarding the study as a whole: Conclusions rested on cross-sectional statistics rather than following the same donors.

All donors were healthy, and all were Caucasian. The data were also submitted as part of a second study, on T cells expressing NK-cell markers. That work adds: In sorted CD3+CD56+NKG2C+, CD3+CD56+NKG2C- and CD3+CD56-NKG2C+ T cells, TCR beta repertoires were obtained. Roughly six donors carried dominant NKG2C+ clonotypes that made up roughly 1.0-8% of their CD8+ T cells.

The sequenced sample consisted of PBMCs. This receptor was taken from a woman aged 18-29 years in good health.

Here the CDR3 DNA reads TGTGCCAGCAGCCAGGGACACCTCCAAGAGACCCAGTACTTC. Amino acids: CASSQGHLQETQYF. The chain is built from TRBV7-9 and TRBJ2-5, with D perhaps matching TRBD1 (6 bases). The germline V and J ends were trimmed by 5 bases and 1 base, with 11 bases remaining between them. Looked up from germline, CDR1 is SEHNR and CDR2 is FQNEAQ (reference sequence). The CDR3 totals 14 residues.